The entry below gives a single T cell receptor (beta chain) sequence along with its context. Its target is not known. The J segment lost 1 base and the V segment lost 4 bases, leaving 14 bases of the junction unmatched. CDR1 and CDR2 (germline): SGHAT, FQNNGV. The CDR3 runs to 19 residues. This sample stems from a study of T-cell reconstitution after alpha-beta-depleted transplantation in children. Study-level findings and limits: Roughly two months post-transplant, alpha-beta T cells reportedly originated from several hundred graft clones that had expanded.

Preparing the TCRbeta library involved the use of unique molecular identifiers. A single record per CDR3 protein comes from TCRdb applying MiXCR to the PCR reads. The data hold 400,000 to 450,000 distinct CDR3 sequences, with over 40% observed a single time. This rearrangement joins TRBV11-2 to TRBJ2-7; 12 nucleotides match TRBD2. The sequence came from a girl aged 2 to 9 with aplastic anemia, due to receive a stem cell transplant. The sequencing here drew on PBMCs, taken before TCRalphabeta/CD19-depleted stem cell transplant. The CDR3 nucleotides read TGTGCCAGCAGCTCTTCCGGGACTAGCGGGTACCGCGATTCCTACGAGCAGTACTTC. Residues: CASSSSGTSGYRDSYEQYF.